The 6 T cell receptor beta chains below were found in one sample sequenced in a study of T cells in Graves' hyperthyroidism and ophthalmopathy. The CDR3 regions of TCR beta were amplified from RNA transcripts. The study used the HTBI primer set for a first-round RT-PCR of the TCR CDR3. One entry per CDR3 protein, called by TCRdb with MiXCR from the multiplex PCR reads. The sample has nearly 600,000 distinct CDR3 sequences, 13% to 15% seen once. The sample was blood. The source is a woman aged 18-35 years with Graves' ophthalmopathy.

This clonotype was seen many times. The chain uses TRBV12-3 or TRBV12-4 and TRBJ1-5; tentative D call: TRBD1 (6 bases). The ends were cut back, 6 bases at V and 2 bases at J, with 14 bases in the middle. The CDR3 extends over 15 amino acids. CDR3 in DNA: TGTGCCAGCAGAAAGCAAGGGGGGGGCAATCAGCCCCAGCATTTT. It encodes CASRKQGGGNQPQHF.

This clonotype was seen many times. CDR3 protein: CASSDRVSYGYTF. The DNA for the CDR3 is TGTGCCAGCAGCGACCGGGTCTCCTATGGCTACACCTTC. The rearrangement joins TRBV7-8 to TRBJ1-2; D uncertain. CDR3 length: 13 amino acids. V was clipped by 5 bases and J by 4 bases, with 11 bases between them. CDR1 is SGHVS and CDR2 is FQNEAQ in the germline V gene.

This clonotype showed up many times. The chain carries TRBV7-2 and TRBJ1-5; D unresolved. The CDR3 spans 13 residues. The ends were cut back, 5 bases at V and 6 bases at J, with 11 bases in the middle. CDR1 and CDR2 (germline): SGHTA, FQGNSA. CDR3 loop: CASSQHPGQPQHF. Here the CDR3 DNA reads TGTGCCAGCAGCCAACACCCCGGTCAGCCCCAGCATTTT.

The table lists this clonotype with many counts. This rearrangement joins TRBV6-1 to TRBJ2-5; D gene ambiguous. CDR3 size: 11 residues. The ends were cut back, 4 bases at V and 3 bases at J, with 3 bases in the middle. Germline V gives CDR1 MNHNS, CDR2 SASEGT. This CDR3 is CASSAEETQYF. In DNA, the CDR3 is TGTGCCAGCAGTGCAGAAGAGACCCAGTACTTC.

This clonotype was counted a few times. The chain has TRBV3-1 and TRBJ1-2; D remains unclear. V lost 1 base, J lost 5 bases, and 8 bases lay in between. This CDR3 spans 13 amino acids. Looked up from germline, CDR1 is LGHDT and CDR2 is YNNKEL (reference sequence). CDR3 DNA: TGTGCCAGCAGCCAAGTCACCTCGTATGGCTACACCTTC. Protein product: CASSQVTSYGYTF. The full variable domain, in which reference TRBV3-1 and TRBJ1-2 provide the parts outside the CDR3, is DTAVSQTPKYLVTQMGNDKSIKCEQNLGHDTMYWYKQDSKKFLKIMFSYNNKELIINETVPNRFSPKSPDKAHLNLHINSLELGDSAVYFCASSQVTSYGYTFGSGTRLTVV.

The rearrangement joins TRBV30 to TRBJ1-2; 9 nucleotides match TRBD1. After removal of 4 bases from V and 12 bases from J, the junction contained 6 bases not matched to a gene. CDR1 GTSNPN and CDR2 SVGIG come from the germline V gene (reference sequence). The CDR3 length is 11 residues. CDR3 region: CAWNVQGADTF. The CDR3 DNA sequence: TGTGCCTGGAACGTACAGGGGGCAGACACCTTC.